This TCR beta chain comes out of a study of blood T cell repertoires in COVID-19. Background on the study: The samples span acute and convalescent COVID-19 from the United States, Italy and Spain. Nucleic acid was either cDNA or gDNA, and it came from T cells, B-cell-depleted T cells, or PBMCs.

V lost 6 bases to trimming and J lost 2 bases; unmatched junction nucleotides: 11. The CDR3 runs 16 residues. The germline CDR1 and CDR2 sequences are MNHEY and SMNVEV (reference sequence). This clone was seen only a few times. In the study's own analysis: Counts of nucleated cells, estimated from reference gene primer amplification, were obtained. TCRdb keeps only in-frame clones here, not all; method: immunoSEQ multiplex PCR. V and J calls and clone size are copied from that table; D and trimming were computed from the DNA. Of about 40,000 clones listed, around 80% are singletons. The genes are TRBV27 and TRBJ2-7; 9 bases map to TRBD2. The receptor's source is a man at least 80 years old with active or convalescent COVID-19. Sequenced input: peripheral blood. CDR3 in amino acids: CASRNRGRGGAYEQYF. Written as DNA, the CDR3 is TGTGCCAGCAGGAATAGAGGACGCGGGGGGGCCTACGAGCAGTACTTC.